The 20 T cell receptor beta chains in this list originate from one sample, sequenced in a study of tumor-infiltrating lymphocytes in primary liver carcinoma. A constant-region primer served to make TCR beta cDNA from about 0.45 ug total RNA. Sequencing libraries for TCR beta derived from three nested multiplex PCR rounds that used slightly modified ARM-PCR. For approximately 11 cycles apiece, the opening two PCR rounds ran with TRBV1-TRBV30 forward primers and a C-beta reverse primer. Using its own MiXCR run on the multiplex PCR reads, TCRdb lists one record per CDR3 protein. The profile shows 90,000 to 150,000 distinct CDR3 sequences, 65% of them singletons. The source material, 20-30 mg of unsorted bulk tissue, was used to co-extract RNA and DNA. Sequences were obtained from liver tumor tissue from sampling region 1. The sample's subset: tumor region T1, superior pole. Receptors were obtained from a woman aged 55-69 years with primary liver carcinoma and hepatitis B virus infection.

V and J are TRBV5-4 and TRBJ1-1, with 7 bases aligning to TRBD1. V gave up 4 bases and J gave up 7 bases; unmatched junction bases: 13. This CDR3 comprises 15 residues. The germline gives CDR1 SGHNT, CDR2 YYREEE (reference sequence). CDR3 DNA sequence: TGTGCCAGCAGCCAGGGGAGACAGGGTGTCCGTGAAGCTTTCTTT. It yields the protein CASSQGRQGVREAFF.

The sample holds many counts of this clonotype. DNA for the CDR3: TGTGCCAGCAGTTTAAGTCTAGCGGGAGGGAGGAACACCGGGGAGCTGTTTTTT. Its protein product is CASSLSLAGGRNTGELFF. V is TRBV12-3 or TRBV12-4 and J is TRBJ2-2; 12 nucleotides align to TRBD2. Losses at the gene ends were 2 bases for V and 1 base for J; bases not matched to a gene: 5. The CDR3 covers 18 residues.

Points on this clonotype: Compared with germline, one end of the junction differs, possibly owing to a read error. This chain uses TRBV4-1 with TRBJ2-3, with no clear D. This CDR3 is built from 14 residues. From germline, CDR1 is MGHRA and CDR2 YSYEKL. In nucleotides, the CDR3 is TGCGCCAGCAGCCAAACCCCCGGCACAAATACACAGTATTTT. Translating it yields CASSQTPGTNTQYF.

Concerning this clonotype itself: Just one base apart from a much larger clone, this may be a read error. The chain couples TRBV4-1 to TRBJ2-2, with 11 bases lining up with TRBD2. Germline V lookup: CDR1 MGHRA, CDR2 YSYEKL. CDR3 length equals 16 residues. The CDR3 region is CASSLPGTSGSGELLF. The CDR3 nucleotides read TGCGCCAGCAGCCTTCCCGGGACTAGCGGATCCGGGGAGCTGTTATTT.

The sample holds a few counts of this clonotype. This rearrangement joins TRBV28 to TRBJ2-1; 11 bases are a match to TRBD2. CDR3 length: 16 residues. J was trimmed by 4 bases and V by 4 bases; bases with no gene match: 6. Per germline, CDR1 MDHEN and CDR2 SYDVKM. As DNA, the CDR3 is TGTGCCAGCAGTTCGTATAGCGGGAGGGGGTACAATGAGCAGTTCTTC. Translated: CASSSYSGRGYNEQFF.

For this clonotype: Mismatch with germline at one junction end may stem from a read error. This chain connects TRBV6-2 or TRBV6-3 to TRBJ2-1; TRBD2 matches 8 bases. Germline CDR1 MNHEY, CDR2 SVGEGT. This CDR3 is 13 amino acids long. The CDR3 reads CVSRLAGFGPLFF. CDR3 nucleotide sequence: TGTGTCAGCAGGCTAGCGGGTTTCGGACCACTGTTCTTC.

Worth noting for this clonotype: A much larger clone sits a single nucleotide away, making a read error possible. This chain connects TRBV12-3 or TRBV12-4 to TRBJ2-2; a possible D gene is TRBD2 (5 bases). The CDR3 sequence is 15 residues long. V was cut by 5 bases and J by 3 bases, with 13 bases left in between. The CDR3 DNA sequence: TGTGCCAGCAGTATACGGAGAGGGCACACCGGGGAGCTGTTTTTT. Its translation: CASSIRRGHTGELFF.

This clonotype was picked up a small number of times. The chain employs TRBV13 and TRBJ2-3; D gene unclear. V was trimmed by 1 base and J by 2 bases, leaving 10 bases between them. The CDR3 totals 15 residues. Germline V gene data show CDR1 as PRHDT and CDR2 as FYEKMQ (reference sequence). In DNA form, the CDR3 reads TGTGCCAGCAGCTTAGTATCTGGAAACACAGATACGCAGTATTTT. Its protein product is CASSLVSGNTDTQYF. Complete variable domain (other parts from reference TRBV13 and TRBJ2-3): AAGVIQSPRHLIKEKRETATLKCYPIPRHDTVYWYQQGPGQDPQFLISFYEKMQSDKGSIPDRFSAQQFSDYHSELNMSSLELGDSALYFCASSLVSGNTDTQYFGPGTRLTVL.

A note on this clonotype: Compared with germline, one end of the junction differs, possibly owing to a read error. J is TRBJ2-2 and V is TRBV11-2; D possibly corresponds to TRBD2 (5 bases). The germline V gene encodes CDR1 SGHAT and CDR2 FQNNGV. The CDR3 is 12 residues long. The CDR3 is CASSLFVGELFF. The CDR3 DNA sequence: TGTGCCAGCAGCTTATTTGTCGGGGAGCTCTTTTTT. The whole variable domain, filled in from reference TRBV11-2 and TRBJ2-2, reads EAGVAQSPRYKIIEKRQSVAFWCNPISGHATLYWYQQILGQGPKLLIQFQNNGVVDDSQLPKDRFSAERLKGVDSTLKIQPAKLEDSAVYLCASSLFVGELFFGEGSRLTVL.

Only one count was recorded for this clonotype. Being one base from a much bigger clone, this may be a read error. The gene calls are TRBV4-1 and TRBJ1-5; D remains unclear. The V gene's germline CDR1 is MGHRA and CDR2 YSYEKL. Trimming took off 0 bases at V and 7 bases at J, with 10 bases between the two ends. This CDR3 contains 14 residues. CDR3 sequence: CASSQDYAPQPQHF. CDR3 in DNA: TGCGCCAGCAGCCAAGACTACGCTCCCCAGCCCCAGCATTTT.

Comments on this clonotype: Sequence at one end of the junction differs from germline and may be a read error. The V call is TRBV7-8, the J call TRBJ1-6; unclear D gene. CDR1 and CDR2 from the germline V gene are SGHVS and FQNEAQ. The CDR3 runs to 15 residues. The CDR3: CASSVRLGPSSPLHF. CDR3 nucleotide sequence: TGTGCCAGCAGCGTTAGGCTGGGTCCGAGTTCACCCCTCCACTTC. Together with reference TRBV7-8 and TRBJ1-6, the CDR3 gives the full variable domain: GAGVSQSPRYKVAKRGQDVALRCDPISGHVSLFWYQQALGQGPEFLTYFQNEAQLDKSGLPSDRFFAERPEGSVSTLKIQRTQQEDSAVYLCASSVRLGPSSPLHFGNGTRLTVT.

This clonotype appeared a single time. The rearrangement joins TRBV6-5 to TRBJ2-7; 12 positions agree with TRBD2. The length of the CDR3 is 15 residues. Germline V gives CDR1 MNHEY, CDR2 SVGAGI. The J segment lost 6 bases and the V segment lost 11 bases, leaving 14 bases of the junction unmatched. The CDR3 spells CACNSRLAGEGEQYF. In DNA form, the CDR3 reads TGTGCCTGCAATTCCCGACTAGCGGGAGAAGGCGAGCAGTACTTC.

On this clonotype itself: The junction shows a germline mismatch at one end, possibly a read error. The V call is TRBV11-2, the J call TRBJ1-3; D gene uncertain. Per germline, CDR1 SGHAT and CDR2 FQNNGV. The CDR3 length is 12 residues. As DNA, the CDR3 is TGTGCCAGCAGTTTAGGTGGAATCACCATATATTTT. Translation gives CASSLGGITIYF.

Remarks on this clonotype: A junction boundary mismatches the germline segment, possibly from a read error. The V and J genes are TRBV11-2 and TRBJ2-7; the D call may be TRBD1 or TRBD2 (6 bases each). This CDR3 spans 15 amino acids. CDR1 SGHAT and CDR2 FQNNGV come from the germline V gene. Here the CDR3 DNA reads TGTGCCAGCAACTTAGTACCAGGGGAGGTCTACGAGCAGTATTTC. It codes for CASNLVPGEVYEQYF. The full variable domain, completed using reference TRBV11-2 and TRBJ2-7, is EAGVAQSPRYKIIEKRQSVAFWCNPISGHATLYWYQQILGQGPKLLIQFQNNGVVDDSQLPKDRFSAERLKGVDSTLKIQPAKLEDSAVYLCASNLVPGEVYEQYFGPGTRLTVT.

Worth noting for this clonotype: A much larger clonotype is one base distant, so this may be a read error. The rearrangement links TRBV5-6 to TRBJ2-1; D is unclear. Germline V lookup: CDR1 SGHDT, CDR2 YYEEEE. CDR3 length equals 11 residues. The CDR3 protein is CASSLYNEQLF. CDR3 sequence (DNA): TGTGCCAGCAGCTTATACAATGAGCAGTTATTC.

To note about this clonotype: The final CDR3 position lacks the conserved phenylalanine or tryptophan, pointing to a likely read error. The CDR3 DNA is TGTGCCAGCACCTTCACAGGGGATGGTCAGCCCCAGCATCTT. It encodes CASTFTGDGQPQHL. The rearrangement links TRBV11-2 to TRBJ1-5, with 7 bases matching TRBD1. The CDR3 totals 14 residues. Germline CDR1 reads SGHAT; CDR2 reads FQNNGV. With V trimmed by 7 bases and J by 6 bases, 9 bases remained unmatched.

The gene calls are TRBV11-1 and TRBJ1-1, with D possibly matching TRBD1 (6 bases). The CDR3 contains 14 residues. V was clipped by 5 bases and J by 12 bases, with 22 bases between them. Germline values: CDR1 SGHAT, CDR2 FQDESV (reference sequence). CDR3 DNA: TGTGCCAGCAGCCTAGGACGAGGACAGAACGAAACTTTCTTT. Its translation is CASSLGRGQNETFF.

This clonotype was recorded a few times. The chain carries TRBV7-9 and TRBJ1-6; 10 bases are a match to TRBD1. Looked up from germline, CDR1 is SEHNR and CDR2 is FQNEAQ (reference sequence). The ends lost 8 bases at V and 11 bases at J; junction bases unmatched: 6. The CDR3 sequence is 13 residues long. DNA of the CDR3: TGTGCCAGCTTAGGACAGGGGGATCCACCCCTCCACTTT. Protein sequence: CASLGQGDPPLHF.

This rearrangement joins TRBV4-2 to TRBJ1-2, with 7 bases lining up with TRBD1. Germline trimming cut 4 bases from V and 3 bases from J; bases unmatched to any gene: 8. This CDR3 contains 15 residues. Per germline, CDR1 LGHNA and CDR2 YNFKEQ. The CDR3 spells CASSPRTGDDYGYTF. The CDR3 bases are TGTGCCAGCAGCCCTCGCACAGGGGATGACTATGGCTACACCTTC.

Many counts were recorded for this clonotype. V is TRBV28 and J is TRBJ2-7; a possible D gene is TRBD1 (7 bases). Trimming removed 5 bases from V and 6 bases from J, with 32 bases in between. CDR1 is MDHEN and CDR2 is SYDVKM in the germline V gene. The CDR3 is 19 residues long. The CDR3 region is CASSPRQGKTPGSSTEQYF. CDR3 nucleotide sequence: TGTGCCAGCAGTCCCCGACAGGGAAAGACTCCCGGGAGCTCGACCGAGCAGTACTTC.